The rows below give T cell receptor beta chains drawn from one sample of a study of graft-versus-host responses after intestinal transplantation. Using immunoSEQ multiplex PCR, the repertoire was profiled, and TCRdb retains in-frame clones only, with some absent. This table holds around 29,000 clones, roughly 87% found once. The sequencing here drew on PBMCs, taken around 62 weeks after intestinal transplantation. Every receptor here comes from a human patient who received an intestinal transplant, so some T cells may come from the graft donor. Both conserved end residues are part of each CDR3. D genes are given only for firm matches. For some rows the clone size is stated as once, few or many, or as a class when expanded; others skip it.

TRBV6-5	TRBJ1-5	.	13	few	TGTGCCAGCAGCCGACAGGAAAGGCAGCCCCAGCATTTT	CASSRQERQPQHF
TRBV12-5	TRBJ1-5	.	14	.	TGTGCTAGTGGTTTGGTCCGGGACACCGGGTCCCAGCATTTT	CASGLVRDTGSQHF
TRBV29-1	TRBJ2-7	TRBD1	17	once	TGCAGCGCTGCTGCTACTGGACAGGGGTCATACTCCTACGAGCAGTACTTC	CSAAATGQGSYSYEQYF
TRBV6-6	TRBJ1-5	TRBD1	14	.	TGTGCCAGCAGTGCCCAGGGGGTAGGTGAGCCCCAGCATTTT	CASSAQGVGEPQHF
TRBV7-8	TRBJ1-2	TRBD1	16	.	TGTGCCAGCAGCTTAGAAGGGACAGGCCTTAACTATGGCTACACCTTC	CASSLEGTGLNYGYTF
TRBV6-6	TRBJ1-1	.	15	.	TGTGCCAGCAGCTCCCTCTCCGGGGGGAGCACTGAAGCTTTCTTT	CASSSLSGGSTEAFF
TRBV6-1	TRBJ2-7	.	11	.	TGTGCCAGCTCGCCCCTTTACGAGCAGTACTTC	CASSPLYEQYF
TRBV5-4	TRBJ1-1	TRBD1	14	.	TGTGCCAGCACCTTAGACAGGGCTGACACTGAAGCTTTCTTT	CASTLDRADTEAFF
TRBV29-1	TRBJ2-1	.	14	.	TGCAGCGCCGGGGACACGAGCTCCTACAATGAGCAGTTCTTC	CSAGDTSSYNEQFF
TRBV14	TRBJ2-1	.	14	.	TGTGCCAGCAGCCCATTGGGGACTTTCAATGAGCAGTTCTTC	CASSPLGTFNEQFF
TRBV19	TRBJ2-3	TRBD1	16	.	TGTGCCAGTAGTAATTGGGGACAGGTAAACACAGATACGCAGTATTTT	CASSNWGQVNTDTQYF
TRBV5-1	TRBJ2-7	.	14	.	TGCGCCAGCAGCTTGGGGACAGAGACCTACGAGCAGTACTTC	CASSLGTETYEQYF
TRBV5-1	TRBJ1-1	TRBD1	16	.	TGCGCCAGCAGCTCGGGACAGGTGCCCCGGGCCACTGAAGCTTTCTTT	CASSSGQVPRATEAFF
TRBV19	TRBJ2-1	.	17	.	TGTGCCAGTAGTACCGACTTTTTTGGCGGGATTAGGAATGAGCAGTTCTTC	CASSTDFFGGIRNEQFF
TRBV5-4	TRBJ1-5	.	14	.	TGTGCCAGCAGCTTGGTTCGTCAGGTGCAGCCCCAGCATTTT	CASSLVRQVQPQHF
TRBV5-1	TRBJ2-3	.	15	.	TGCGCCAGCAGCCCAGGGGAAAGCAGGGGAGATACGCAGTATTTT	CASSPGESRGDTQYF
TRBV5-1	TRBJ1-2	TRBD1	15	.	TGCGCCAGCAGCTTAGGGACAGGGACCTGGGGTGGCTACACCTTC	CASSLGTGTWGGYTF
TRBV5-1	TRBJ2-1	TRBD1	14	.	TGCGCCAGCAGTAACGGACAGGGCTACAATGAGCAGTTCTTC	CASSNGQGYNEQFF
TRBV6-5	TRBJ1-1	.	13	.	TGTGCCAGCAGTGAAGACGAAAACACTGAAGCTTTCTTT	CASSEDENTEAFF
TRBV28	TRBJ1-2	.	17	.	TGTGCCAGCAGTTTTTCCGGACAGAGGATTGAGGCCTATGGCTACACCTTC	CASSFSGQRIEAYGYTF
TRBV15	TRBJ1-2	.	14	.	TGTGCCACCAGCAGAGACCAGGGCGACTATGGCTACACCTTC	CATSRDQGDYGYTF
TRBV5-1	TRBJ1-2	.	15	.	TGCGCCAGCAGCTTGGCTCAGGGTGACGGCTATGGCTACACCTTC	CASSLAQGDGYGYTF
TRBV2	TRBJ1-1	.	13	.	TGTGCCAGCAGGATTACAGAGAACACTGAAGCTTTCTTT	CASRITENTEAFF
TRBV6-5	TRBJ2-5	TRBD1	15	.	TGTGCCACCCTGGAGGTGGGACAGGGGGGGGAGACCCAGTACTTC	CATLEVGQGGETQYF
TRBV6-1	TRBJ1-3	TRBD1	14	few	TGTGCCAGCAGTGAGGGACAGGGTGGAAACACCATATATTTT	CASSEGQGGNTIYF
TRBV19	TRBJ1-2	TRBD1	15	.	TGTGCCAGTAGTTTTTCAGGGGGCTCCTACTATGGCTACACCTTC	CASSFSGGSYYGYTF
TRBV11-2	TRBJ2-7	.	13	once	TGTGCCAGCAGCTTAGGGCCAGCCTACGAGCAGTACTTC	CASSLGPAYEQYF
TRBV11-2	TRBJ2-1	.	16	.	TGTGCCAGCGGCCCCTTAAATCCCTTGACATGGAATGAGCAGTTCTTC	CASGPLNPLTWNEQFF
TRBV19	TRBJ2-6	TRBD1	17	.	TGTGCCAGTAGTATTGGTCAGGGGGTCTCTGGGGCCAACGTCCTGACTTTC	CASSIGQGVSGANVLTF
TRBV7-9	TRBJ1-1	.	14	once	TGTGCCAGCAGCCAGGGCATTCTGGGGACTGAAGCTTTCTTT	CASSQGILGTEAFF
TRBV5-1	TRBJ1-2	.	13	.	TGCGCCAGCAGCTTGGGCGGGAACTATGGCTACACCTTC	CASSLGGNYGYTF
TRBV6-6	TRBJ1-1	.	14	.	TGTGCCAGCCTGTCCGGGGTGGGGAACACTGAAGCTTTCTTT	CASLSGVGNTEAFF
TRBV5-1	TRBJ2-1	.	15	once	TGCGCCAGCAGCTTGGCCTACGTGACAATGGATGAGCAGTTCTTC	CASSLAYVTMDEQFF
TRBV4-1	TRBJ2-1	.	15	.	TGCGCCAGCAGCCAAGACAGGGGGGACTACAATGAGCAGTTCTTC	CASSQDRGDYNEQFF
TRBV7-6	TRBJ1-2	.	13	.	TGTGCCAGCAGCTTATGGCAGGGAGATGGCTACACCTTC	CASSLWQGDGYTF
TRBV28	TRBJ1-1	.	14	once	TGTGCCAGCAGTTTCACCCGACAGAACACTGAAGCTTTCTTT	CASSFTRQNTEAFF
TRBV5-4	TRBJ1-5	.	14	few	TGTGCCAGCAGCTTGGGTAGGATCAATCAGCCCCAGCATTTT	CASSLGRINQPQHF
TRBV7-9	TRBJ1-3	.	14	.	TGTGCCAGCAGCTCGAGACAGTCTGGAAACACCATATATTTT	CASSSRQSGNTIYF
TRBV5-1	TRBJ2-1	TRBD1	15	.	TGCGCCAGCAGCTTGGTCGGGACAGGGTACAATGAGCAGTTCTTC	CASSLVGTGYNEQFF
TRBV18	TRBJ2-7	.	15	.	TGTGCCAGCTCACCAAAACAGGCGATACCCTACGAGCAGTACTTC	CASSPKQAIPYEQYF
TRBV13	TRBJ2-1	.	14	.	TGTGCCAGCAGCCCTGGACCAGCGGTGGATGAGCAGTTCTTC	CASSPGPAVDEQFF
TRBV5-6	TRBJ1-5	TRBD1	14	.	TGTGCCAGCAGCTTGGGACAGGGGGGTCAGCCCCAGCATTTT	CASSLGQGGQPQHF
TRBV2	TRBJ1-2	.	14	.	TGTGCCAGCAGTGTATCAGGGGCAGGCTATGGCTACACCTTC	CASSVSGAGYGYTF